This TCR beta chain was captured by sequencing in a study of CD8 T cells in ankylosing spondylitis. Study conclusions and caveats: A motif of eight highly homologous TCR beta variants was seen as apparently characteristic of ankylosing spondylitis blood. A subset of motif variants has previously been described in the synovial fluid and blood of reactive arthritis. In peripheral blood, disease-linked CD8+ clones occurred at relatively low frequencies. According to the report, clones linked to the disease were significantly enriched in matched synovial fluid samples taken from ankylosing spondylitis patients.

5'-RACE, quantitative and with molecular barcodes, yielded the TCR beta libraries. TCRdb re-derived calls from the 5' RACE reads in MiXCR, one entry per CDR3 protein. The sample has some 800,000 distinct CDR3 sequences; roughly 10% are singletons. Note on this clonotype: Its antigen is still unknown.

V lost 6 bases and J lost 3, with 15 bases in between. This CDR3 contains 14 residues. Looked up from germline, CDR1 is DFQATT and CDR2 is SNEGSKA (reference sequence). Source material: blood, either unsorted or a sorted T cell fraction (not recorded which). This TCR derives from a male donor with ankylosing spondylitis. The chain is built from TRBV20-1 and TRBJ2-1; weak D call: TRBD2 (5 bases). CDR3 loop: CSAPGERYYNEQFF. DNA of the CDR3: TGCAGTGCCCCCGGAGAGCGGTACTACAATGAGCAGTTCTTC.